The clone carrying this TCR beta chain turned up a few times. Its matching antigen is unknown. This sample was taken from a study of T cells after yellow fever vaccination. Study summary: In the case of low-cell-number fractions, SMART-Seq v4 Ultra Low Input was used for preparation. Study-wide results and limits: In FACS-sorted repertoires, abundant clonotypes from the bulk population could appear as contaminants.

Germline V lookup: CDR1 SGHVS, CDR2 FNYEAQ. The CDR3 length is 16 residues. V lost 0 bases, J lost 5 bases, and 14 bases lay in between. Synthesis of TCR cDNA relied on 5'RACE template switching, which attached a universal primer site and UMIs. One entry per CDR3 protein results from TCRdb running MiXCR on the 5' RACE reads. The table includes tens of thousands of distinct CDR3 sequences, almost 8% detected once. The sequences come from CD8+ T cells sorted from PBMCs, collected on the day of the yellow fever booster vaccination. The chain carries TRBV7-6 and TRBJ2-1; D is undetermined. The receptor comes from a man aged 25 to 45 who received the YFV17D yellow fever vaccine. The CDR3 spells CASSLAVPPLDNEQFF. CDR3 sequence (DNA): TGTGCCAGCAGCTTAGCGGTGCCTCCGCTTGACAATGAGCAGTTCTTC.